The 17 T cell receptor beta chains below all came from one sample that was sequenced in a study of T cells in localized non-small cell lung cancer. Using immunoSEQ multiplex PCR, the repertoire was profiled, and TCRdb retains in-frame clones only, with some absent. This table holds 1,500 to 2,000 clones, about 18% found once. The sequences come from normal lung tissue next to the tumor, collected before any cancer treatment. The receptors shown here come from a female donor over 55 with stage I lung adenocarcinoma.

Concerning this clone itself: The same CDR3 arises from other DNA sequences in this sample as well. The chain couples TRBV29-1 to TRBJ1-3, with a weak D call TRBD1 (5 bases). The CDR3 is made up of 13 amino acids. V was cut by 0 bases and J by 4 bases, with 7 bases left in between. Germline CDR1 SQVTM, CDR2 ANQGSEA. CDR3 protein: CSVEEGAGNTIYF. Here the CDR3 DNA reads TGCAGCGTTGAAGAAGGGGCAGGAAACACCATATATTTT.

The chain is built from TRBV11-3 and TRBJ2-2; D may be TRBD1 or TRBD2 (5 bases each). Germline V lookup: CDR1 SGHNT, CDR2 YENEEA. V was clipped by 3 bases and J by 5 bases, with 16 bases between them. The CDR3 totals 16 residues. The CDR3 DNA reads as TGTGCCAGCAGCTTGTTAGGGACCCCTTCGACCGGGGAGCTGTTTTTT. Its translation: CASSLLGTPSTGELFF.

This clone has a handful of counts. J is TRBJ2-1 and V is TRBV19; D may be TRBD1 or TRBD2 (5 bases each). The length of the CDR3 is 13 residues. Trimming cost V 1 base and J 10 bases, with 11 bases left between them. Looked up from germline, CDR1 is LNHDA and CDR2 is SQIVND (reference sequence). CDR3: CASSIAWGGEQFF. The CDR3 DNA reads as TGTGCCAGTAGTATAGCTTGGGGCGGGGAGCAGTTCTTC.

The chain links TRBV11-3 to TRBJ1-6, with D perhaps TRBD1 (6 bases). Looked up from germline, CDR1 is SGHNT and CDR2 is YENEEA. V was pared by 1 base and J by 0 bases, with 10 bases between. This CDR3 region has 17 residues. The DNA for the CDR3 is TGTGCCAGCAGCTTAGGGTTAGGGGGCTCCTATAATTCACCCCTCCACTTT. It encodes CASSLGLGGSYNSPLHF.

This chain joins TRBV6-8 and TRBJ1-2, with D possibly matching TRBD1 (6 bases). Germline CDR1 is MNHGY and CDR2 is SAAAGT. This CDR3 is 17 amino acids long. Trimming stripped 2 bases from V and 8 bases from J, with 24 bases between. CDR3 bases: TGTGCCAGCAGTTACGTCGGGGATCGGAGGGGGGCGCGAGGCTACACCTTC. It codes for CASSYVGDRRGARGYTF.

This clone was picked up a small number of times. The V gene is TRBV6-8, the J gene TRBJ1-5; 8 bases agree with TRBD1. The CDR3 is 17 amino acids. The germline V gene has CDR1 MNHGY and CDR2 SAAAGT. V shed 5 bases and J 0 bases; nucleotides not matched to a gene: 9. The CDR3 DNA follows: TGTGCCAGCAGTCGAGGGACAGGCGGTTATAGCAATCAGCCCCAGCATTTT. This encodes CASSRGTGGYSNQPQHF.

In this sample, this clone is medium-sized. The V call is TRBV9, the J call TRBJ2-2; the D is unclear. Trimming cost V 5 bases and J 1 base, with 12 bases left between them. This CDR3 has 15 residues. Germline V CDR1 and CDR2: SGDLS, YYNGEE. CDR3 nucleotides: TGTGCCAGCAGTGATTGGGAAGAGAACACCGGGGAGCTGTTTTTT. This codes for CASSDWEENTGELFF.

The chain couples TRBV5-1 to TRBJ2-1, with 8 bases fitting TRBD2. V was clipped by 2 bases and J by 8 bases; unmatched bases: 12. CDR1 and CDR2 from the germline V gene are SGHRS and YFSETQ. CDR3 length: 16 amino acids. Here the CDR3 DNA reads TGCGCCAGCAGCTTTGGGCCGGGGGGGGCCGAATATGAGCAGTTCTTC. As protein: CASSFGPGGAEYEQFF.

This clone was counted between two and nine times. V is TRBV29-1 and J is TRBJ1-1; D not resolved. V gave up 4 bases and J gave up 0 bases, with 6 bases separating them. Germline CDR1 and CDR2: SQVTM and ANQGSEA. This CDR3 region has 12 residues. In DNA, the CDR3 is TGCAGCGTTGGGATGCTGAACACTGAAGCTTTCTTT. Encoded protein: CSVGMLNTEAFF.

The CDR3 is CASSYSLFQQNTEAFF. Written as DNA, the CDR3 is TGTGCCAGCAGTTACTCCCTTTTTCAGCAGAACACTGAAGCTTTCTTT. The rearrangement uses TRBV6-8 and TRBJ1-1, with D uncertain. Germline CDR1 MNHGY, CDR2 SAAAGT. V was trimmed by 0 bases and J by 1 base, leaving 12 bases between them. This CDR3 region has 16 residues.

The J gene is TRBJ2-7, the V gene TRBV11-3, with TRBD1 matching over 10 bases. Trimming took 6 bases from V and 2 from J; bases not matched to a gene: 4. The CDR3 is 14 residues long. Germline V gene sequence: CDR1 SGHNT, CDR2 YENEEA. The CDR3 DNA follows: TGTGCCAGCAGAGCGGACAGGGGGACCTACGAGCAGTACTTC. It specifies CASRADRGTYEQYF.

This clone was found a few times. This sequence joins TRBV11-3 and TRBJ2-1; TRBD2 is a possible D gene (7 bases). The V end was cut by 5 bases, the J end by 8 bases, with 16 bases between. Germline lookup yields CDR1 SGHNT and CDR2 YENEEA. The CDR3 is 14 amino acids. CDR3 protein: CASSRRGQGHEQFF. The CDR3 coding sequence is TGTGCCAGCAGCCGGCGGGGGCAGGGCCATGAGCAGTTCTTC.

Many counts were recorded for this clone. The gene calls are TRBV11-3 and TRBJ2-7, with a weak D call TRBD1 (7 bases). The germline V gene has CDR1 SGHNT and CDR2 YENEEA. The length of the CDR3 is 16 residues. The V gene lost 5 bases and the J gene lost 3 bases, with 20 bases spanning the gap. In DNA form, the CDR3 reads TGTGCCAGCAGCCAACGTACAGGGGTGGACTACTACGAGCAGTACTTC. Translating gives CASSQRTGVDYYEQYF.

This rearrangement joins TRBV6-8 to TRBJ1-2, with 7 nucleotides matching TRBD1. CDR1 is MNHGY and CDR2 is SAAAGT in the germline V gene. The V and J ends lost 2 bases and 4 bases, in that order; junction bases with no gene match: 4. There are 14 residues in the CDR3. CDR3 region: CASSYKTGIYGYTF. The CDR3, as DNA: TGTGCCAGCAGTTACAAGACAGGGATCTATGGCTACACCTTC.

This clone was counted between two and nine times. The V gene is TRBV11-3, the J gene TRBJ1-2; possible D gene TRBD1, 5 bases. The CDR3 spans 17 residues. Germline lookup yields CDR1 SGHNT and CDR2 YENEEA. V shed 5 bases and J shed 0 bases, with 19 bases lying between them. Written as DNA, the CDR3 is TGTGCCAGCAGCGAGACCCTCATGGGGGTAGCTAACTATGGCTACACCTTC. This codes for CASSETLMGVANYGYTF.

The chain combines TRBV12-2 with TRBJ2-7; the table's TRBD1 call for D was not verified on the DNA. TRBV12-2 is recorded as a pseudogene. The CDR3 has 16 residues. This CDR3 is CASRLTHRDRGYEQYF. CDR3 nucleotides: TGTGCAAGTCGCTTAACCCACCGGGACAGGGGGTACGAGCAGTACTTC.

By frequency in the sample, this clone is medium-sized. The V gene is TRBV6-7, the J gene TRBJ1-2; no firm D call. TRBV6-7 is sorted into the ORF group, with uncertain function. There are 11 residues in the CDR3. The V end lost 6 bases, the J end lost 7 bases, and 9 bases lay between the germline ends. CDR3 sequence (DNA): TGTGCCAGCAGCCCAACGAGTGGCTACACCTTC. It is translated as CASSPTSGYTF.